What follows are 8 T cell receptor beta chains derived from one specimen sequenced in a study of STAT5B mutations in CD4+ large granular lymphocyte leukemia. Data came from immunoSEQ multiplex PCR; TCRdb stores just in-frame clones and leaves some out. In the table there are over 35,000 clones, approximately 84% of which are singletons. The sample was CD4+ T cells from blood buffy coats. These receptors were taken from a human donor in good health.

This chain connects TRBV2 to TRBJ1-6; possibly TRBD1 for D (6 bases). V gave up 11 bases and J gave up 6 bases, with 17 bases separating them. Germline V gene lookup returns CDR1 SNHLY and CDR2 FYNNEI. The length of the CDR3 is 14 residues. CDR3 residues: CALVSGQVNSPLHF. CDR3 in DNA: TGTGCCCTAGTTTCGGGACAAGTTAATTCACCCCTCCACTTT. The whole variable domain, remainder taken from reference TRBV2 and TRBJ1-6, is EPEVTQTPSHQVTQMGQEVILRCVPISNHLYFYWYRQILGQKVEFLVSFYNNEISEKSEIFDDQFSVERPDGSNFTLKIRSTKLEDSAMYFCALVSGQVNSPLHFGNGTRLTVT.

The chain couples TRBV5-1 to TRBJ1-4; D not certain. V was pared by 6 bases and J by 4 bases, with 13 bases between. Looked up from germline, CDR1 is SGHRS and CDR2 is YFSETQ. This CDR3 contains 14 residues. Here the CDR3 reads CASKDGRLNEKLFF. The CDR3 DNA is TGCGCCAGCAAGGATGGACGGCTTAATGAAAAACTGTTTTTT.

The CDR3 is CASRDRQDNYGYTF. The CDR3, as DNA: TGTGCCAGCAGGGATAGACAGGATAACTATGGCTACACCTTC. This chain joins TRBV6-5 and TRBJ1-2; D perhaps matches TRBD1 (6 bases). Germline lookup yields CDR1 MNHEY and CDR2 SVGAGI. V was trimmed by 6 bases and J by 1 base, leaving 12 bases between them. The CDR3 extends over 14 amino acids.

The chain has TRBV12-5 and TRBJ2-5, with 7 bases that match TRBD1. The germline V gene has CDR1 LGHNT and CDR2 FRNRAP. The junction had 1 base not matched to a gene; V was cut back by 1 base and J by 5 bases. The CDR3 contains 13 residues. The CDR3, as DNA: TGTGCTAGTGGTTTGGGCAGGGGGGAGACCCAGTACTTC. Translation: CASGLGRGETQYF.

This chain uses TRBV11-2 with TRBJ1-1; D remains unclear. The CDR3 has 12 residues. Germline loops: CDR1 SGHAT, CDR2 FQNNGV. Trimming removed 7 bases at V and 8 bases at J, with 14 bases between. Here the CDR3 DNA reads TGTGCCAGCACCCGTCAAGGACTCGAAGCTTTCTTT. This sequence encodes CASTRQGLEAFF.

Only a few counts were recorded for this clone. This sequence joins TRBV4-3 and TRBJ1-5; D uncertain. V gave up 0 bases and J gave up 6 bases, with 9 bases separating them. This CDR3 is 14 amino acids long. CDR1 and CDR2 from the germline V gene are LGHNA and YSLEER. CDR3 loop: CASSQDSAGQPQHF. In DNA, the CDR3 is TGCGCCAGCAGCCAAGATTCGGCGGGTCAGCCCCAGCATTTT.

The chain recombines TRBV28 with TRBJ1-5, with unresolved D. Germline V gives CDR1 MDHEN, CDR2 SYDVKM. This CDR3 has 15 residues. Between the trimmed V and J ends, which lost 3 bases and 4 bases, there was a span of 13 bases. The DNA for the CDR3 is TGTGCCAGCAGTTTTGGGAGCCCGGGGAATCAGCCCCAGCATTTT. Its translation: CASSFGSPGNQPQHF.

The table lists this clone with a count of one. V is TRBV18 and J is TRBJ1-1; the D gene is possibly TRBD1 (6 bases). The V gene lost 0 bases and the J gene lost 1 base, with 15 bases spanning the gap. Germline values: CDR1 KGHSH, CDR2 LQKENI. This CDR3 comprises 17 residues. This CDR3 reads CASSPPYAGAKNTEAFF. CDR3 nucleotide sequence: TGTGCCAGCTCACCACCGTACGCAGGGGCCAAGAACACTGAAGCTTTCTTT. The complete variable domain, with remaining parts taken from reference TRBV18 and TRBJ1-1, reads NAGVMQNPRHLVRRRGQEARLRCSPMKGHSHVYWYRQLPEEGLKFMVYLQKENIIDESGMPKERFSAEFPKEGPSILRIQQVVRGDSAAYFCASSPPYAGAKNTEAFFGQGTRLTVV.